This T cell receptor beta chain is from a study of blood T cell repertoires in COVID-19 (dated by TCRdb to between 2020 and 2021). Study-wide context: Samples covering the acute and convalescent phases of COVID-19 were provided by collaborators in the United States, Italy and Spain. The prospective study material was composed of cDNA or gDNA derived from T cells, B-cell-depleted T cells, or PBMCs. Deeply sampled blood TCRbeta repertoires from subjects exposed to, actively infected with, or recovered from COVID-19 were included in the dataset. A freely available public database, intended as a resource for researchers studying the immune response to SARS-CoV-2, is where the repertoires were released. The samples were drawn from two sources: the first 160 participants of the ongoing ImmuneRACE study, and 1,254 subjects contributed by 6 global collaborators. The sample metadata nearly always contained a de-identified subject ID, COVID-19 status, age in years and sex. HLA class I and class II types, where available, came from metadata supplied by the sample provider rather than from assay-based typing.

TCRbeta CDR3 regions were amplified from genomic DNA using the immunoSEQ Assay, a bias-controlled multiplex PCR. As for how the authors treated the data: Within the assay, amplification of reference gene primers was used to estimate how many nucleated cells each sample contained. To quantify the absolute abundance of each unique TCRbeta CDR3 rearrangement, sequence reads were collapsed and filtered. For each sample, productive Simpson clonality was calculated as the square root of Simpson's diversity index across productive rearrangements. Held by TCRdb, this immuneACCESS table contains in-frame sequences only and omits some clones. Under half of the omission traces to an unresolved V gene where checked; the cause of the rest is unknown. The V and J calls and clone size are taken from that table; D and trimming were inferred from the DNA. The sample contains fewer than 80,000 clones, about nine tenths of them found a single time. Around a sixth of the sample goes to the ten largest clones.

Each collaborating institution followed its own protocols to collect whole blood in K2EDTA tubes. Collaborator samples were shipped for TCRbeta analysis as frozen whole blood, isolated PBMCs, or DNA extracted from either sample type. The CDR3 contains 15 residues, cysteine and phenylalanine counted. The DNA shown is the 45-base CDR3, in frame from base 1. In the germline V gene (reference sequence), CDR1 corresponds to MNHEY and CDR2 to SMNVEV. V is cut by 2 bases and J by 4 bases, and the space between the germline ends is 14 bases. What the authors observed across the whole study: Clinical and demographic metadata were provided uncurated, with the amount varying by source and participant.

About this clone itself: Its antigen is still unknown. Qualities for individual bases were not recorded, and no much larger clone is one base off.

This sequence was found in a woman aged 80 or older with active or convalescent COVID-19. The sample consisted of peripheral blood. The rearrangement joined TRBV27 to TRBJ2-5; TRBD1 could be the D gene, as 6 bases match. The nucleotide sequence reads as follows: TGTGCCAGCAGTTTACAGGGTCAAGGGGGAGAGACCCAGTACTTC. It encodes CASSLQGQGGETQYF.